The 28 T cell receptor beta chains in this list originate from one sample, sequenced in a study of T cell responses to AZD1222 COVID-19 vaccine (dated by TCRdb to the early 2020s). The library was obtained by the immunoSEQ multiplex PCR assay. The immuneACCESS repertoire file appears here via TCRdb, limited to in-frame rearrangements. These files lack a portion of the clones; in checked studies, under half of the deficit traces to unresolved V genes, and the cause of the others is not known. Recorded for this sample are around 50,000 clones; 75% to 90% of them occurred a single time. Clones ranked in the top ten supply roughly a sixth of the sample. The time point tag for this specimen amounts to: baseline before first vaccination. The sample consisted of peripheral blood, taken on day 0 of AZD1222 vaccination. All receptors derive from an adult in good health.

The chain has TRBV27 and TRBJ2-2; D possibly corresponds to TRBD1 (5 bases). V gave up 5 bases and J gave up 4 bases, with 11 bases separating them. The CDR3 is 14 residues long. Germline assignment: CDR1 MNHEY and CDR2 SMNVEV (reference sequence). For the CDR3, the DNA is TGTGCCAGCAGTCATGGCCAGGGCACCGGGGAGCTGTTTTTT. This sequence encodes CASSHGQGTGELFF.

This rearrangement joins TRBV7-8 to TRBJ2-7, with 9 nucleotides matching TRBD1. V gave up 3 bases and J gave up 3 bases; unmatched junction bases: 9. Per germline, CDR1 SGHVS and CDR2 FQNEAQ. This CDR3 comprises 16 residues. The CDR3 sequence: CASSFDRDRVVYEQYF. Here the CDR3 DNA reads TGTGCCAGCAGCTTCGACAGGGACAGGGTCGTCTACGAGCAGTACTTC. The whole variable domain, remainder taken from reference TRBV7-8 and TRBJ2-7, is GAGVSQSPRYKVAKRGQDVALRCDPISGHVSLFWYQQALGQGPEFLTYFQNEAQLDKSGLPSDRFFAERPEGSVSTLKIQRTQQEDSAVYLCASSFDRDRVVYEQYFGPGTRLTVT.

V gene TRBV9 combines with J gene TRBJ1-2; D remains unclear. This CDR3 comprises 18 residues. Trimming stripped 0 bases from V and 0 bases from J, with 18 bases between. Germline V gene data show CDR1 as SGDLS and CDR2 as YYNGEE. CDR3 bases: TGTGCCAGCAGCGTAGCATCGGGTGGGTTATTCTCTAACTATGGCTACACCTTC. It codes for CASSVASGGLFSNYGYTF.

Concerning this clone: Within the sample, other DNA sequences also encode this same CDR3. The chain couples TRBV7-3 to TRBJ1-1; D uncertain. The length of the CDR3 is 13 residues. V lost 2 bases and J lost 1, with 5 bases in between. CDR1 is SGHTA, CDR2 FQGTGA, per germline. CDR3 DNA sequence: TGTGCCAGCAGCTTAGGAGCGAACACTGAAGCTTTCTTT. This encodes CASSLGANTEAFF.

The chain joins TRBV3-1 (or the pseudogene TRBV3-2) to TRBJ2-1; 8 bases agree with TRBD1. The CDR3 has 17 amino acids. Germline trimming cut 5 bases from V and 15 bases from J; bases unmatched to any gene: 24. Germline V gene lookup returns CDR1 LGHDT and CDR2 YNNKEL (reference sequence). The CDR3 DNA reads as TGTGCCAGCAGCGAGACATATTCCGGGACAGGATTTCCGCGGGTGTTCTTC. Its translation: CASSETYSGTGFPRVFF.

This chain connects TRBV21-1 to TRBJ1-3; TRBD1 reflects the table's D call only, with no check against the DNA. TRBV21-1 constitutes a pseudogene. This CDR3 spans 15 amino acids. The CDR3 sequence is CASNPGDRDGNTIYF. The CDR3 DNA is TGTGCCAGCAATCCCGGGGACAGGGATGGAAACACCATATATTTT.

This chain joins TRBV28 and TRBJ1-1; tentative D call: TRBD1 (6 bases). The V end lost 3 bases, the J end lost 3 bases, and 14 bases lay between the germline ends. Germline V gives CDR1 MDHEN, CDR2 SYDVKM. There are 15 residues in the CDR3. The CDR3 bases are TGTGCCAGCAGTTTTACAGGGTTGAGGGACACTGAAGCTTTCTTT. Its translation is CASSFTGLRDTEAFF.

The CDR3 region is CASSELPSTGLSYNEQFF. In DNA, the CDR3 is TGTGCCAGCAGTGAACTCCCCTCGACAGGGCTCTCCTACAATGAGCAGTTCTTC. The V and J genes are TRBV6-1 and TRBJ2-1; 7 nucleotides match TRBD1. The CDR3 is made up of 18 amino acids. Losses at the gene ends were 2 bases for V and 0 bases for J; bases not matched to a gene: 10. Germline CDR1 reads MNHNS; CDR2 reads SASEGT.

Points on this clone: Other nucleotide sequences in the sample specify the same CDR3. V gene TRBV11-3 combines with J gene TRBJ2-2, with 9 bases identical to TRBD2. V was pared by 3 bases and J by 0 bases, with 2 bases of the junction left unmatched. This CDR3 contains 16 residues. Germline V lookup: CDR1 SGHNT, CDR2 YENEEA. The DNA of the CDR3 is TGTGCCAGCAGCTTTAGCGGGAGTGCGAACACCGGGGAGCTGTTTTTT. This encodes CASSFSGSANTGELFF.

The V call is TRBV4-1, the J call TRBJ2-3; 13 bases line up with TRBD2. CDR3 length: 17 amino acids. Per the germline V gene, CDR1 is MGHRA and CDR2 is YSYEKL. Losses at the gene ends were 0 bases for V and 3 bases for J; bases not matched to a gene: 3. The CDR3 spells CASSQDLTSGRTDTQYF. The CDR3 DNA follows: TGCGCCAGCAGCCAAGATTTGACTAGCGGGAGGACAGATACGCAGTATTTT.

The chain is built from TRBV28 and TRBJ2-1; D gene ambiguous. With 3 bases removed from V and 3 bases from J, the gap between germline ends came to 21 bases. CDR3 length: 18 amino acids. The germline V gene encodes CDR1 MDHEN and CDR2 SYDVKM. The CDR3 spells CASSLIKQYLDGYNEQFF. CDR3 DNA sequence: TGTGCCAGCAGTTTGATCAAACAATACTTAGATGGCTACAATGAGCAGTTCTTC.

The CDR3 here is CASSLEDTRSGYEQYF. The CDR3 DNA reads as TGCGCCAGCAGCTTAGAGGACACTCGAAGCGGGTACGAGCAGTACTTC. The chain combines TRBV5-1 with TRBJ2-7; tentative D call: TRBD2 (6 bases). The V end was cut by 2 bases, the J end by 4 bases, with 19 bases between. The CDR3 is made up of 16 amino acids. CDR1 and CDR2 (germline): SGHRS, YFSETQ.

The chain couples TRBV28 to TRBJ1-3, with TRBD1 matching 7 bases. Per the germline V gene, CDR1 is MDHEN and CDR2 is SYDVKM. Unmatched junction bases numbered 8, after V lost 5 bases and J lost 1 base. CDR3 size: 16 residues. The CDR3 DNA reads as TGTGCCAGCAGTCCGACAGGGATGGGGTCTGGAAACACCATATATTTT. This gives the protein CASSPTGMGSGNTIYF.

A single count supports this clone. J is TRBJ2-7 and V is TRBV27; D is ambiguous. The germline CDR1 and CDR2 sequences are MNHEY and SMNVEV (reference sequence). The CDR3 has 13 residues. V shed 5 bases and J shed 2 bases, with 10 bases lying between them. CDR3 nucleotides: TGTGCCAGCAGTCCTACATCCGCCTACGAGCAGTACTTC. This codes for CASSPTSAYEQYF.

The rearrangement links TRBV11-3 to TRBJ2-3, with D unresolved. The CDR3 length is 14 residues. In germline, CDR1 is SGHNT, CDR2 YENEEA. V was clipped by 0 bases and J by 6 bases, with 10 bases between them. The DNA for the CDR3 is TGTGCCAGCAGCTTAGACCCGACGGTGGATACGCAGTATTTT. The encoded protein is CASSLDPTVDTQYF.

This rearrangement joins TRBV7-2 to TRBJ1-1; 8 positions agree with TRBD1. The J segment lost 8 bases and the V segment lost 5 bases, leaving 13 bases of the junction unmatched. Germline V lookup: CDR1 SGHTA, CDR2 FQGNSA. This CDR3 comprises 15 residues. CDR3 bases: TGTGCCAGCAGCGGACGACAGGGGAGCGATTCGGAAGCTTTCTTT. Protein product: CASSGRQGSDSEAFF.

The chain joins TRBV12-3 or TRBV12-4 to TRBJ2-3; tentatively, D is TRBD2 (5 bases). Between the trimmed V and J ends, which lost 7 bases and 4 bases, there was a span of 9 bases. There are 12 residues in the CDR3. In nucleotides, the CDR3 is TGTGCCAGCAACGCGGACTCAGATACGCAGTATTTT. Amino acid sequence: CASNADSDTQYF.

This clone was counted between two and nine times. This sequence joins TRBV6-4 and TRBJ2-2, with D perhaps TRBD2 (6 bases). CDR3 length: 14 amino acids. V lost 2 bases to trimming and J lost 2 bases, with 6 bases between them. In germline, CDR1 is MRHNA, CDR2 SNTAGT. DNA of the CDR3: TGTGCCAGCAGTGACGGGACTAACACCGGGGAGCTGTTTTTT. It encodes CASSDGTNTGELFF.

This clone was seen a single time. The chain uses TRBV4-1 and TRBJ2-7, with 10 bases lining up with TRBD2. CDR1 MGHRA and CDR2 YSYEKL come from the germline V gene. Trimming took 1 base from V and 3 from J; bases not matched to a gene: 12. The CDR3 contains 18 residues. The CDR3 reads CASSQGPSGRATHYEQYF. CDR3 bases: TGCGCCAGCAGCCAAGGCCCTAGCGGGAGAGCCACCCACTACGAGCAGTACTTC.

This clone has a single count. The gene calls are TRBV28 and TRBJ2-7, with TRBD1 matching 10 bases. Germline V gene sequence: CDR1 MDHEN, CDR2 SYDVKM. Germline trimming cut 6 bases from V and 2 bases from J; bases unmatched to any gene: 7. CDR3 length equals 15 residues. CDR3 amino acids: CASRPGTGDPYEQYF. Here the CDR3 DNA reads TGTGCCAGCAGACCCGGGACAGGGGACCCCTACGAGCAGTACTTC.

The chain carries TRBV2 and TRBJ1-5; D remains ambiguous. Germline-derived CDR1 and CDR2 are SNHLY and FYNNEI. The length of the CDR3 is 14 residues. Trimming left V 7 bases short and J 0 bases short, with 10 bases between. Here the CDR3 DNA reads TGTGCCAGCAAGGAGACCATTAGCAATCAGCCCCAGCATTTT. Residues: CASKETISNQPQHF.

The V and J genes are TRBV28 and TRBJ1-1, with D unresolved. The V end lost 6 bases, the J end lost 1 base, and 6 bases lay between the germline ends. The CDR3 sequence is 12 residues long. The germline V gene has CDR1 MDHEN and CDR2 SYDVKM. The CDR3 nucleotides are TGTGCCAGCAGCGCCCCGAACACTGAAGCTTTCTTT. Its protein product is CASSAPNTEAFF.

This sequence joins TRBV7-6 and TRBJ1-5, with D possibly being TRBD1 (6 bases). The CDR3 covers 15 residues. V dropped 2 bases and J dropped 2 bases, with 10 bases sitting between them. Germline CDR1 and CDR2: SGHVS and FNYEAQ. CDR3 sequence reads: CASSLRGIGNQPQHF. For the CDR3, the DNA is TGTGCCAGCAGCTTAAGGGGGATTGGCAATCAGCCCCAGCATTTT.

This clone was seen a single time. V is TRBV6-4 and J is TRBJ1-4, with D uncertain. V was pared by 6 bases and J by 4 bases, with 24 bases between. This CDR3 is built from 18 residues. Germline V gene sequence: CDR1 MRHNA, CDR2 SNTAGT. The CDR3 coding sequence is TGTGCCAGCAGCCCGACGGGCTCTGCCCAACTAGGTAATGAAAAACTGTTTTTT. Translated, it gives CASSPTGSAQLGNEKLFF.

The chain uses TRBV29-1 and TRBJ2-1; TRBD2 agrees at 9 bases. After removal of 3 bases from V and 5 bases from J, the junction contained 5 bases not matched to a gene. Germline V CDR1 and CDR2: SQVTM, ANQGSEA. The CDR3 is 14 amino acids. CDR3 in DNA: TGCAGCGTTGACCCTAGCGGGGTGAACAATGAGCAGTTCTTC. Translated, it gives CSVDPSGVNNEQFF.

In this sample, this clone turned up many times. The rearrangement links TRBV6-5 to TRBJ1-5, with no clear D. The CDR3 sequence is 13 residues long. V dropped 7 bases and J dropped 4 bases, with 11 bases sitting between them. Germline lookup yields CDR1 MNHEY and CDR2 SVGAGI. CDR3 DNA: TGTGCCAGCAAAGGGTTGGTGAATCAGCCCCAGCATTTT. It yields the protein CASKGLVNQPQHF.

The chain links TRBV28 to TRBJ1-1, with D possibly matching TRBD1 (5 bases). V was pared by 6 bases and J by 0 bases, with 14 bases between. The CDR3 contains 15 residues. Germline CDR1 is MDHEN and CDR2 is SYDVKM. CDR3 loop: CASRQATNMNTEAFF. The CDR3 bases are TGTGCCAGCAGACAGGCTACAAACATGAACACTGAAGCTTTCTTT.

This chain joins TRBV2 and TRBJ1-4; 8 bases are a match to TRBD1. J lost 7 bases, V lost 7 bases, and 5 bases had no gene match. Germline V CDR1 and CDR2: SNHLY, FYNNEI. The CDR3 is made up of 13 amino acids. The CDR3 sequence is CASTGGFAEKLFF. The DNA for the CDR3 is TGTGCCAGCACAGGGGGCTTCGCTGAAAAACTGTTTTTT.